One sample yielded the 20 T cell receptor beta chains listed below, sequenced in a study of post-analysis software for immune sequencing data (dated by TCRdb to 2015 to 2017). Overall study outcomes, separate from this receptor: Significantly higher frequencies in patients than in controls were found for about five TRBV segments, including TRBV5-6, TRBV5-1 and TRBV20-1.

These TCRs' antigens remain unknown. The library came from PCR. Sequencing instrument: Illumina HiSeq 2500. Unique molecular identifiers were incorporated into TCR beta cDNA libraries to reduce PCR and sequencing biases. Clones were called with MiXCR by TCRdb after fastp trimmed the public reads at Q25, and only in-frame beta chains were retained. Rows with one shared CDR3 protein collapse into an entry with the most common genes and DNA. Here the sample has roughly 650,000 distinct CDR3 sequences; approximately 60% occur a single time. Clones ranked in the top ten supply over 9% of the sample. Sample: blood. These receptors were collected from a girl aged 2 to 10 with multiple sclerosis.

The chain uses TRBV7-6 and TRBJ2-3, with TRBD2 matching over 7 bases. The germline CDR1 and CDR2 sequences are SGHVS and FNYEAQ. V lost 5 bases and J lost 0; bases outside the gene matches: 8. The CDR3 totals 16 residues. CDR3 in amino acids: CASSPWWGLSTDTQYF. CDR3 bases: TGTGCCAGCAGCCCGTGGTGGGGACTAAGCACAGATACGCAGTATTTT. Drawing the rest from reference TRBV7-6 and TRBJ2-3, the complete variable domain is GAGVSQSPRYKVTKRGQDVALRCDPISGHVSLYWYRQALGQGPEFLTYFNYEAQQDKSGLPNDRFSAERPEGSISTLTIQRTEQRDSAMYRCASSPWWGLSTDTQYFGPGTRLTVL.

This sequence joins TRBV29-1 and TRBJ2-3, with 12 bases matching TRBD2. CDR1 is SQVTM and CDR2 is ANQGSEA in the germline V gene. This CDR3 region has 15 residues. The junction had 6 bases not matched to a gene; V was cut back by 8 bases and J by 0 bases. CDR3 coding DNA: TGCAGCCCCTCGGGACTAGCGGGTAGCACAGATACGCAGTATTTT. It yields the protein CSPSGLAGSTDTQYF.

The chain recombines TRBV20-1 with TRBJ1-5; D is possibly TRBD1 (6 bases). The CDR3 is 13 residues long. The ends were cut back, 5 bases at V and 2 bases at J, with 10 bases in the middle. Germline V lookup: CDR1 DFQATT, CDR2 SNEGSKA (reference sequence). CDR3 bases: TGCAGTGCTGAACAGGGTGGCAATCAGCCCCAGCATTTT. Amino acids: CSAEQGGNQPQHF.

The V gene is TRBV20-1, the J gene TRBJ1-2; TRBD1 matches 10 bases. J gave up 4 bases and V 6 bases, and 14 bases lay outside the gene matches. Germline V lookup: CDR1 DFQATT, CDR2 SNEGSKA (reference sequence). The CDR3 is 16 amino acids. This CDR3 reads CSARDRGRPGIYGYTF. The CDR3 nucleotides are TGCAGTGCCCGCGACAGGGGGCGGCCGGGGATCTATGGCTACACCTTC.

A few counts support this clonotype. V and J are TRBV6-2 or TRBV6-3 and TRBJ2-1; tentative D call: TRBD1 (5 bases). V was shortened by 6 bases and J by 2 bases, with 14 bases between the two germline ends. CDR1 and CDR2 from the germline V gene are MNHEY and SVGEGT. The CDR3 has 15 amino acids. The CDR3 DNA reads TGTGCCAGCAGCCAAGGACATACCCCCTACAATGAGCAGTTCTTC. It translates to CASSQGHTPYNEQFF.

The chain recombines TRBV7-2 with TRBJ1-5, with 7 bases aligning to TRBD1. This CDR3 is 15 amino acids long. V was pared by 5 bases and J by 6 bases, with 10 bases of the junction left unmatched. The germline V gene has CDR1 SGHTA and CDR2 FQGNSA. CDR3 in DNA: TGTGCCAGCAGCCCGCGGAACAGGGGCACTCAGCCCCAGCATTTT. It translates to CASSPRNRGTQPQHF.

This chain links TRBV11-1 with TRBJ2-5, with 10 positions matching TRBD2. The DNA end is a closer match to TRBJ2-7, so the J assignment may be wrong. The CDR3 runs 18 residues. Looked up from germline, CDR1 is SGHAT and CDR2 is FQDESV (reference sequence). CDR3 residues: CASSLAGLAGAATYEQYF. DNA of the CDR3: TGTGCCAGCAGCTTAGCGGGTCTAGCGGGAGCAGCGACCTACGAGCAGTACTTC.

The chain couples TRBV18 to TRBJ2-1, with D uncertain. Between the trimmed V and J ends, which lost 0 bases and 6 bases, there was a span of 15 bases. The CDR3 consists of 16 residues. Germline CDR1 is KGHSH and CDR2 is LQKENI. CDR3 DNA: TGTGCCAGCTCACCACCGAATAATCCGGCCTCCAATGAGCAGTTCTTC. Protein sequence: CASSPPNNPASNEQFF.

V is TRBV6-5 and J is TRBJ1-4, with a weak D call TRBD1 (5 bases). The CDR3 loop spans 17 amino acids. With 2 bases removed from V and 0 bases from J, the gap between germline ends came to 13 bases. The germline V gene has CDR1 MNHEY and CDR2 SVGAGI. Here the CDR3 DNA reads TGTGCCAGCAGTTACCGGTCGGCAGGGCCAACTAATGAAAAACTGTTTTTT. This sequence encodes CASSYRSAGPTNEKLFF.

The CDR3 here is CASSSSSGRFYEQYF. Written as DNA, the CDR3 is TGTGCCAGCAGCTCATCTAGCGGGAGATTCTACGAGCAGTACTTC. This sequence joins TRBV7-6 and TRBJ2-7, with TRBD2 matching 10 bases. This CDR3 region has 15 residues. Germline V gives CDR1 SGHVS, CDR2 FNYEAQ. J lost 3 bases, V lost 4 bases, and 6 bases had no gene match.

This clonotype has a handful of counts. CDR3 loop: CSARQGLDTQYF. In nucleotides, the CDR3 is TGCAGTGCTAGGCAGGGTTTAGATACGCAGTATTTT. The chain carries TRBV20-1 and TRBJ2-3, with D tentatively TRBD1 (5 bases). V shed 3 bases and J shed 5 bases, with 9 bases lying between them. The CDR3 runs to 12 residues. CDR1 DFQATT and CDR2 SNEGSKA come from the germline V gene (reference sequence).

The chain combines TRBV12-3 or TRBV12-4 with TRBJ1-2; D is unresolved. V was cut by 5 bases and J by 7 bases, with 8 bases left in between. CDR3 length: 11 residues. The CDR3 nucleotides read TGTGCCAGCAGTACCTTGGTTGGCTACACCTTC. It encodes CASSTLVGYTF.

This clonotype was seen a handful of times. This sequence joins TRBV12-3 or TRBV12-4 and TRBJ1-1, with D perhaps TRBD1 (5 bases). V lost 6 bases and J 8 bases, leaving 10 bases between the germline ends. The CDR3 length is 11 residues. Here the CDR3 DNA reads TGTGCCAGCAGCCGTAGACAGGAAGCTTTCTTT. It specifies CASSRRQEAFF.

The chain combines TRBV15 with TRBJ2-7; D uncertain. The CDR3 contains 13 residues. The V gene's germline CDR1 is LNHNV and CDR2 YYDKDF (reference sequence). V gave up 0 bases and J gave up 4 bases, with 7 bases separating them. CDR3 nucleotide sequence: TGTGCCACCAGCAGAGATCTAGGTTACGAGCAGTACTTC. Protein: CATSRDLGYEQYF. The full variable domain, with the rest looked up from reference TRBV15 and TRBJ2-7, is DAMVIQNPRYQVTQFGKPVTLSCSQTLNHNVMYWYQQKSSQAPKLLFHYYDKDFNNEADTPDNFQSRRPNTSFCFLDIRSPGLGDTAMYLCATSRDLGYEQYFGPGTRLTVT.

This clonotype was found a few times. This sequence joins TRBV11-2 and TRBJ2-5, with 7 bases lining up with TRBD2. The CDR3 is made up of 13 amino acids. Trimming took 9 bases from V and 3 from J; bases not matched to a gene: 7. From germline, CDR1 is SGHAT and CDR2 FQNNGV. CDR3 amino acids: CASSGGNEETQYF. The CDR3 DNA reads TGTGCCAGTTCCGGGGGGAATGAAGAGACCCAGTACTTC.

V usage is TRBV6-2 or TRBV6-3 and J usage is TRBJ2-3; no reliable D call. V was clipped by 6 bases and J by 6 bases, with 16 bases between them. The CDR3 is 14 residues long. CDR1 and CDR2 from the germline V gene are MNHEY and SVGEGT. The CDR3 bases are TGTGCCAGCAGAACCCATTCGGTGGGGGATACGCAGTATTTT. Translated: CASRTHSVGDTQYF.

This chain links TRBV24-1 with TRBJ2-5; D is possibly TRBD1 or TRBD2 (6 bases each). CDR3 length: 14 residues. CDR1 and CDR2 (germline): KGHDR, SFDVKD. Trimming took off 5 bases at V and 4 bases at J, with 13 bases between the two ends. The CDR3 DNA sequence: TGTGCCACCAGTGCGCTAGGAGGGGGAGAGACCCAGTACTTC. It translates to CATSALGGGETQYF.

The chain has TRBV7-2 and TRBJ2-3; 10 nucleotides line up with TRBD1. The CDR3 is made up of 14 amino acids. The germline V gene encodes CDR1 SGHTA and CDR2 FQGNSA. The J segment lost 3 bases and the V segment lost 7 bases, leaving 4 bases of the junction unmatched. The CDR3 nucleotides are TGTGCCAGCACTCGGACAGGGGGAACAGATACGCAGTATTTT. Translating it yields CASTRTGGTDTQYF.

The chain couples TRBV12-3 or TRBV12-4 to TRBJ2-7; TRBD1 aligns across 8 bases. V was pared by 3 bases and J by 3 bases, with 16 bases of the junction left unmatched. The CDR3 consists of 18 residues. CDR3 bases: TGTGCCAGCAGTTTTACTCGGGGGACTGGACAGGGAAGCTACGAGCAGTACTTC. The encoded protein is CASSFTRGTGQGSYEQYF.

The rearrangement joins TRBV5-1 to TRBJ2-4; D is perhaps TRBD2 (6 bases). Near its end, the DNA agrees better with TRBJ2-7, so the J call may be wrong. In germline, CDR1 is SGHRS, CDR2 YFSETQ. The CDR3 totals 15 residues. CDR3 loop: CASSLGGLAYHEQYF. DNA for the CDR3: TGCGCCAGCAGCTTGGGGGGACTCGCCTACCACGAGCAGTACTTC.